This TCR beta chain stems from a study of T cell repertoires in cytomegalovirus infection (dated by TCRdb to the late 2010s). Regarding the complete study: Donor HLA type was relevant to the analysis, as public TCR beta signatures indicated carriage of CMV infection together with the matching HLA type. The investigation overall reported the following: In the ex vivo response, HLA-C-restricted CMV-specific TCR beta clonotypes were dominant, and in two of eight donors the single most frequent clonotype came from this HLA-C-restricted group. In both this cohort and an independent cohort of 352 donors, the cumulative frequency of public TCR beta family members distinguished carriers of CMV infection plus the relevant HLA type.

These reads were obtained on an Illumina HiSeq 1500. TCRdb reworked the public reads: Q25 trimming with fastp, MiXCR clone assembly, productive beta chains retained. Records with the same CDR3 protein are collapsed into one entry carrying the most frequent genes and DNA. The sample contains about 530,000 distinct CDR3 sequences, about 26% of them found a single time. Roughly 13% of the sample lies in the top ten. Details on this clonotype: Its antigen specificity is not known. No much larger clonotype is one base removed from it; base qualities were not supplied.

Trimming costs V 7 bases and J 1 base, and their ends lie 9 bases apart. From the cysteine through the phenylalanine, the CDR3 covers 13 amino acids. Of the read, only the CDR3 DNA is kept; its 39 bases are in frame from base 1. From the germline V gene, CDR1 is SGHTA and CDR2 is FQGNSA. The receptor comes from a human donor in good health (CMV status not recorded). Some clones in this sample may be carry-over from other donors' samples. Rearrangement joined TRBV7-2 to TRBJ2-3, with no confidently assigned D gene. The sequenced sample was PBMCs. In nucleotides, the sequence is TGTGCCAGCAAGATGACTGGCACAGATACGCAGTATTTT. This yields the protein CASKMTGTDTQYF.